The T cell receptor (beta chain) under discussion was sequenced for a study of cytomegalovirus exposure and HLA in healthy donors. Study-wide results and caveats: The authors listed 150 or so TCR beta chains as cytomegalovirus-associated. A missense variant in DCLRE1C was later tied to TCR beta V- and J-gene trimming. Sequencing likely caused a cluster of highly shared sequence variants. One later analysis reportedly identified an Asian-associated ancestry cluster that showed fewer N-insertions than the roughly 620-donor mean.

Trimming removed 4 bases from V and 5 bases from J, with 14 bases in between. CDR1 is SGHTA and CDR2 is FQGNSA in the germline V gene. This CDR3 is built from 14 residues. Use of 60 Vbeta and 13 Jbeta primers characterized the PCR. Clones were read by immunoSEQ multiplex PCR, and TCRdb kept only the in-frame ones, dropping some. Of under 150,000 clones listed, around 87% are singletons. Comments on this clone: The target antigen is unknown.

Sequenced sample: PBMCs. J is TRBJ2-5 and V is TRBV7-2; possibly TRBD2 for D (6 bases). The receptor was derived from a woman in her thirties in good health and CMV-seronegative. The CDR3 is CASSYGGGSETQYF. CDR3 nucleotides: TGTGCCAGCAGCTATGGGGGAGGCAGTGAGACCCAGTACTTC.